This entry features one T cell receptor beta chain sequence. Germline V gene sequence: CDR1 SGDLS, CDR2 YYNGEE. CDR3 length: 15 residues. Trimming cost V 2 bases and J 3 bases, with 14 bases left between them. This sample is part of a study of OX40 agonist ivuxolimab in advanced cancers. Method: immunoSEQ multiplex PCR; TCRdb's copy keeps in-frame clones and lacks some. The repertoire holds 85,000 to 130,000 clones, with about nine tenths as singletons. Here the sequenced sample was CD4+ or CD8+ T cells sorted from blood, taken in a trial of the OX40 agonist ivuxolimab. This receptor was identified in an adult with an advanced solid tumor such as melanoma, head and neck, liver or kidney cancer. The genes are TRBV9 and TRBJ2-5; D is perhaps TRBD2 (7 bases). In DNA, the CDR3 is TGTGCCAGCAGCGTGAGGGGAGGGGGAGAAGAGACCCAGTACTTC. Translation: CASSVRGGGEETQYF.